The 24 T cell receptor beta chains reported below all come from one sample, sequenced in a study of molecular identifiers for immune sequencing clone quantification. TCRdb re-called the PCR reads with MiXCR, one entry per CDR3 protein. This table holds approximately 550,000 distinct CDR3 sequences, about 26% found once. The sequenced sample was naive CD8+ T cells from blood, with Jurkat cell RNA spiked in. Subset indicated: FACS-sorted CD8+CD4-CCR7+CD45RA+ naive T cells. The receptors here all came from a human donor in good health. Some libraries in this study had Jurkat cell RNA spiked in.

Only a few counts were recorded for this clonotype. The chain couples TRBV2 to TRBJ2-1; D possibly corresponds to TRBD1 (6 bases). The CDR3 is made up of 16 amino acids. Germline V CDR1 and CDR2: SNHLY, FYNNEI. V was pared by 6 bases and J by 7 bases, with 22 bases between. The CDR3 DNA follows: TGTGCCAGCAGAGACAGGTCCAGGGAGCAGGTTAATGAGCAGTTCTTC. As protein: CASRDRSREQVNEQFF.

The chain employs TRBV19 and TRBJ1-5, with a tentative D call TRBD1 (6 bases). From germline, CDR1 is LNHDA and CDR2 SQIVND (reference sequence). The CDR3 extends over 14 amino acids. Trimming stripped 9 bases from V and 5 bases from J, with 17 bases between. The CDR3 nucleotides read TGTGCCAGCACCACAGGGTTTATGGATCAGCCCCAGCATTTT. Its translation is CASTTGFMDQPQHF.

In its sample, this clonotype was seen many times. J is TRBJ2-5 and V is TRBV6-2 or TRBV6-3; D gene uncertain. CDR3 length equals 13 residues. V was trimmed by 5 bases and J by 0 bases, leaving 7 bases between them. Germline V gene sequence: CDR1 MNHEY, CDR2 SVGEGT. The CDR3 DNA reads TGTGCCAGCAGTGCGAACTACCAAGAGACCCAGTACTTC. This gives the protein CASSANYQETQYF.

This clonotype came up many times. The chain couples TRBV15 to TRBJ1-1; D uncertain. Trimming removed 0 bases from V and 8 bases from J, with 10 bases in between. The CDR3 runs to 13 residues. Germline V gene sequence: CDR1 LNHNV, CDR2 YYDKDF (reference sequence). CDR3 nucleotides: TGTGCCACCAGCAGAGATGGCGGAGGAGAAGCTTTCTTT. It is translated as CATSRDGGGEAFF.

The chain joins TRBV25-1 to TRBJ1-1, with D perhaps TRBD1 (6 bases). This CDR3 region has 14 residues. V lost 3 bases and J 7 bases, leaving 15 bases between the germline ends. Germline CDR1 and CDR2: MGHDK and SYGVNS. This CDR3 is CASSDRDTGDEAFF. In DNA form, the CDR3 reads TGTGCCAGCAGTGATAGGGACACCGGAGATGAAGCTTTCTTT. The full variable domain, rest sourced from reference TRBV25-1 and TRBJ1-1, is EADIYQTPRYLVIGTGKKITLECSQTMGHDKMYWYQQDPGMELHLIHYSYGVNSTEKGDLSSESTVSRIRTEHFPLTLESARPSHTSQYLCASSDRDTGDEAFFGQGTRLTVV.

This clonotype was picked up many times. The V gene is TRBV6-5, the J gene TRBJ1-2; 7 bases align to TRBD1. Losses at the gene ends were 5 bases for V and 0 bases for J; bases not matched to a gene: 9. Germline V gene lookup returns CDR1 MNHEY and CDR2 SVGAGI. This CDR3 comprises 16 residues. In DNA, the CDR3 is TGTGCCAGCAGTCCCGTGACCGGGACAGCTAACTATGGCTACACCTTC. Protein: CASSPVTGTANYGYTF.

The chain is built from TRBV6-5 and TRBJ2-5; D gene unclear. Trimming shortened V by 6 bases and J by 2 bases, and 16 bases separated the two germline ends. CDR1 MNHEY and CDR2 SVGAGI come from the germline V gene. The CDR3 spans 15 residues. Here the CDR3 reads CASSSTPSQQETQYF. The CDR3, as DNA: TGTGCCAGCAGCTCAACGCCTTCTCAGCAAGAGACCCAGTACTTC.

CDR3: CASSLAASGTSSDTQYF. The CDR3 DNA reads TGTGCCAGCAGCTTAGCAGCTAGCGGGACTAGCTCAGATACGCAGTATTTT. The genes are TRBV7-8 and TRBJ2-3; 9 bases agree with TRBD2. This CDR3 comprises 17 residues. V was clipped by 0 bases and J by 4 bases; unmatched bases: 8. Germline V gene lookup returns CDR1 SGHVS and CDR2 FQNEAQ.

As concerns this clonotype: A much bigger clone sits one base away, suggesting this may be a read error. The chain couples TRBV25-1 to TRBJ2-7; D remains ambiguous. The CDR3 length is 11 residues. CDR1 is MGHDK and CDR2 is SYGVNS in the germline V gene. The CDR3 DNA is TGTGCCGGCAGTGTCCTATACGAGCAGTACTTC. It translates to CAGSVLYEQYF.

Turning to this clonotype: The CDR3 ends on some other residue instead of the conserved phenylalanine or tryptophan, so this is likely a read error. The chain couples TRBV7-9 to TRBJ2-3; D uncertain. In germline, CDR1 is SEHNR, CDR2 FQNEAQ (reference sequence). V was pared by 2 bases and J by 6 bases, with 6 bases between. CDR3 size: 12 residues. This CDR3 reads CASSLPGDTQYL. CDR3 nucleotides: TGTGCCAGCAGCTTACCAGGCGATACGCAGTATTTA.

This clonotype has only a few counts. J is TRBJ2-3 and V is TRBV19; D not resolved. The CDR3 runs 13 residues. Germline values: CDR1 LNHDA, CDR2 SQIVND (reference sequence). V lost 6 bases and J lost 0, with 7 bases in between. Here the CDR3 reads CASRLTSTDTQYF. In DNA form, the CDR3 reads TGTGCCAGTAGACTGACCAGCACAGATACGCAGTATTTT.

This clonotype was seen once. A much larger clone differs from this one at a single base, so this may be a read error. The gene calls are TRBV6-2 or TRBV6-3 and TRBJ1-1; TRBD1 might be the D (6 bases). CDR1 is MNHEY, CDR2 SVGEGT, per germline. The CDR3 totals 15 residues. The CDR3 loop reads CTSSPWEGVATEAFF. CDR3 sequence (DNA): TGTACCAGCAGCCCCTGGGAGGGGGTTGCCACTGAAGCTTTCTTT.

The V and J genes are TRBV12-5 and TRBJ2-2, with D possibly TRBD2 on 6 matching bases. Trimming removed 6 bases from V and 2 bases from J, with 13 bases in between. CDR1 is LGHNT and CDR2 is FRNRAP in the germline V gene. The CDR3 is made up of 15 amino acids. CDR3 sequence reads: CASGDTGTNTGELFF. The CDR3 nucleotides are TGTGCTAGTGGAGATACCGGGACTAACACCGGGGAGCTGTTTTTT. The whole variable domain, filled in from reference TRBV12-5 and TRBJ2-2, reads DARVTQTPRHKVTEMGQEVTMRCQPILGHNTVFWYRQTMMQGLELLAYFRNRAPLDDSGMPKDRFSAEMPDATLATLKIQPSEPRDSAVYFCASGDTGTNTGELFFGEGSRLTVL.

Details on this clonotype: This may be a read error: a much more frequent sequence differs by one nucleotide. This chain uses TRBV27 with TRBJ1-5; D might be TRBD1 (6 bases). The V end lost 5 bases, the J end lost 0 bases, and 20 bases lay between the germline ends. In germline, CDR1 is MNHEY, CDR2 SMNVEV (reference sequence). The CDR3 totals 18 residues. CDR3 in DNA: TGTGCCAGCAGTCCTTGGGGGCAAGGGGGTACTAGCAATCAGCCCCAGCATTTT. Residues: CASSPWGQGGTSNQPQHF.

This clonotype was recorded at least ten times. The chain employs TRBV18 and TRBJ2-3; D call uncertain. The CDR3 totals 13 residues. Germline V lookup: CDR1 KGHSH, CDR2 LQKENI. Trimming left V 8 bases short and J 1 base short, with 10 bases between. The DNA for the CDR3 is TGTGCCAGCACTGGGCCCCGCACAGATACGCAGTATTTT. It codes for CASTGPRTDTQYF.

The sample holds a few counts of this clonotype. The chain recombines TRBV4-3 with TRBJ2-7; 8 nucleotides match TRBD1. Germline values: CDR1 LGHNA, CDR2 YSLEER. The CDR3 is 14 amino acids. Trimming cost V 3 bases and J 4 bases; bases outside gene matches: 5. In nucleotides, the CDR3 is TGCGCCAGCAGCCAGTGGACAGGGACGTACGAGCAGTACTTC. The encoded protein is CASSQWTGTYEQYF.

The chain joins TRBV24-1 to TRBJ1-2; D is unresolved. Trimming left V 4 bases short and J 4 bases short, with 9 bases between. The CDR3 contains 13 residues. CDR1 KGHDR and CDR2 SFDVKD come from the germline V gene. The CDR3 reads CATSEGLPYGYTF. In DNA form, the CDR3 reads TGTGCCACCAGTGAGGGTCTCCCCTATGGCTACACCTTC.

The rearrangement uses TRBV4-3 and TRBJ2-7; D tentatively fits TRBD1 or TRBD2 (5 bases each). The CDR3 extends over 14 amino acids. The germline V gene has CDR1 LGHNA and CDR2 YSLEER. V was clipped by 4 bases and J by 2 bases, with 12 bases between them. DNA for the CDR3: TGCGCCAGCAGCCCCGCGAGGGGAGCCTACGAGCAGTACTTC. Amino acids: CASSPARGAYEQYF.

This clonotype occurred many times. The gene calls are TRBV28 and TRBJ2-3; possible D gene TRBD2, 5 bases. CDR1 is MDHEN and CDR2 is SYDVKM in the germline V gene. V shed 6 bases and J shed 0 bases, with 13 bases lying between them. CDR3 length: 15 residues. The CDR3 region is CASRELGPSTDTQYF. DNA for the CDR3: TGTGCCAGCAGAGAACTAGGACCCAGCACAGATACGCAGTATTTT. The variable domain in full, completed from reference TRBV28 and TRBJ2-3, reads DVKVTQSSRYLVKRTGEKVFLECVQDMDHENMFWYRQDPGLGLRLIYFSYDVKMKEKGDIPEGYSVSREKKERFSLILESASTNQTSMYLCASRELGPSTDTQYFGPGTRLTVL.

This clonotype was counted at least ten times. The gene calls are TRBV9 and TRBJ2-3; 9 bases fit TRBD2. This CDR3 is built from 16 residues. Germline V CDR1 and CDR2: SGDLS, YYNGEE. Trimming cost V 4 bases and J 3 bases; bases outside gene matches: 9. Here the CDR3 DNA reads TGTGCCAGCAGCCAAAGAAGAGCGGGAGGTACAGATACGCAGTATTTT. This sequence encodes CASSQRRAGGTDTQYF.

The rearrangement joins TRBV28 to TRBJ2-2; no definite D call. The CDR3 covers 18 residues. Per the germline V gene, CDR1 is MDHEN and CDR2 is SYDVKM. The V and J ends lost 1 base and 1 base respectively, with 16 bases between them. CDR3 residues: CASSLFMTQIVNTGELFF. DNA of the CDR3: TGTGCCAGCAGTTTATTTATGACCCAGATCGTGAACACCGGGGAGCTGTTTTTT.

CDR3 bases: TGTGCCAGCAGTCCGCGGGCGACGGGGGAGACCCAGTACTTC. Amino acids: CASSPRATGETQYF. This sequence joins TRBV28 and TRBJ2-5, with D possibly being TRBD2 (5 bases). The CDR3 is 14 residues long. Trimming cost V 5 bases and J 5 bases, with 15 bases left between them. Per the germline V gene, CDR1 is MDHEN and CDR2 is SYDVKM.

The chain recombines TRBV7-8 with TRBJ1-1; no clear D. The germline V gene encodes CDR1 SGHVS and CDR2 FQNEAQ. The CDR3 has 13 amino acids. With 5 bases removed from V and 1 base from J, the gap between germline ends came to 8 bases. CDR3 sequence (DNA): TGTGCCAGCAGCCGTGGTCCGAACACTGAAGCTTTCTTT. Its protein is CASSRGPNTEAFF.

The chain carries TRBV21-1 and TRBJ1-5. TRBV21-1 counts as a pseudogene. The length of the CDR3 is 12 residues. This CDR3 reads CARTFSNQPQHF. In DNA form, the CDR3 reads TGTGCCAGGACGTTTAGCAATCAGCCCCAGCATTTT.